This entry features one T cell receptor beta chain sequence. Which antigen it targets is not known. No much larger clone is present one base from it, and per-base qualities are unavailable. The library was generated by the immunoSEQ multiplex PCR assay. Not all clones reach the TCRdb copy of this immuneACCESS table, which keeps in-frame sequences only. Checked studies attribute under half of the gap to unresolved V genes and leave the rest unexplained. The sample contains some 70,000 clones, almost 80% of them found a single time. The ten largest clonotypes hold roughly 5.1% of the sample. The entry originates in a study of PD-1 blockade in mismatch repair-deficient tumors (dated by TCRdb to about 2017). Regarding the complete study: Between late 2013 and 2016, around 91 consecutive patients with about a dozen mismatch repair-deficient cancer types, all previously treated and progressing, were enrolled in the trial. Deep sequencing of TCR CDR3 regions was used to track tumor-associated T cell clones in peripheral blood of patients responding to PD-1 blockade.

On the study overall, not on this receptor specifically: Rapid expansion after pembrolizumab followed by contraction, generally before radiologic responses, was shown by tumor-resident clones, which were often undetectable in blood before treatment.

The germline V gene sets CDR1 to SNHLY and CDR2 to FYNNEI. From its cysteine to its phenylalanine, the CDR3 spans 17 amino acids. Just the 51-base CDR3 DNA is kept, in frame starting at base 1. V is shortened by 8 bases, J by 0 bases, and the region joining them spans 21 bases. For each enrolled patient, mismatch repair deficiency was established using either polymerase chain reaction or immunohistochemistry. TCR sequencing was performed for a few patients who responded to pembrolizumab therapy. In the phase II trial, pembrolizumab PD-1 blockade was tested prospectively in advanced mismatch repair-deficient cancers, no matter which tissue of origin the cancers came from. Serial peripheral blood T cell samples were collected before and at multiple times after starting PD-1 blockade. Blood sampling time points were reported as weeks after the first dose of pembrolizumab.

This receptor was taken from an adult with mismatch repair-deficient cancer. The specimen was peripheral blood, collected 2 weeks after starting pembrolizumab. The chain was built from TRBV2 and TRBJ2-3, and possibly TRBD1, on 5 matching bases. The DNA sequence is TGTGCCAGCCGACAGAGGCTCGCAGAAATTAGCACAGATACGCAGTATTTT. Its coded protein is CASRQRLAEISTDTQYF.